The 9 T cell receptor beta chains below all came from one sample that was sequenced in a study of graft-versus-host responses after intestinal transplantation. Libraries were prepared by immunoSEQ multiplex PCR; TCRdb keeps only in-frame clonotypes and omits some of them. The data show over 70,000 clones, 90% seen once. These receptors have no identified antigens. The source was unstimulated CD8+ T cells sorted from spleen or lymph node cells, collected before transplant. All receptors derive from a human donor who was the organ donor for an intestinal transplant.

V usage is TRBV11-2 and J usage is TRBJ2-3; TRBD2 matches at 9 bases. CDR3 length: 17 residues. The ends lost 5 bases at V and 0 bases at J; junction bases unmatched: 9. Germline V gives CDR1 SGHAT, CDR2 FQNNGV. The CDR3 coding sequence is TGTGCCAGCAGCGGTGCGGGGGGGGCCTCTAGCACAGATACGCAGTATTTT. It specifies CASSGAGGASSTDTQYF.

The CDR3 sequence is CASSPMIGSGDNEQFF. CDR3 nucleotides: TGTGCCAGCAGTCCGATGATTGGCTCGGGGGACAATGAGCAGTTCTTC. The gene calls are TRBV28 and TRBJ2-1, with D possibly TRBD2 on 6 matching bases. Looked up from germline, CDR1 is MDHEN and CDR2 is SYDVKM. V lost 5 bases and J 5 bases, leaving 19 bases between the germline ends. CDR3 length: 16 residues.

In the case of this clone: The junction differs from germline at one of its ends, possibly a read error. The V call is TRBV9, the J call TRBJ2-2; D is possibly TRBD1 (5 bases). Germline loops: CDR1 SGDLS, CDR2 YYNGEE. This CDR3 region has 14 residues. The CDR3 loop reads CASSAGRNSGELFF. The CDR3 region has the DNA TGTGCCAGCAGCGCAGGGCGGAACTCCGGGGAGCTGTTTTTT.

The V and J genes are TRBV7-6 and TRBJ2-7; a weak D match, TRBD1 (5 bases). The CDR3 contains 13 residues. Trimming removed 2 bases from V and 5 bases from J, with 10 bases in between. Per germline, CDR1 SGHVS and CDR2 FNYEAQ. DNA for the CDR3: TGTGCCAGCAGCTTATCAGGGATCGACGAGCAGTACGTC. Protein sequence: CASSLSGIDEQYV.

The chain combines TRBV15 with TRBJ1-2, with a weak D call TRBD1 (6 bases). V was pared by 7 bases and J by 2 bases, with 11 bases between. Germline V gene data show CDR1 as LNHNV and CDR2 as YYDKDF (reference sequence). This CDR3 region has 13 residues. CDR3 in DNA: TGTGCCACCACTCGGGACACCAACTATGGCTACACCTTC. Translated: CATTRDTNYGYTF. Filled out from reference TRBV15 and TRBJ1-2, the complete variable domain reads DAMVIQNPRYQVTQFGKPVTLSCSQTLNHNVMYWYQQKSSQAPKLLFHYYDKDFNNEADTPDNFQSRRPNTSFCFLDIRSPGLGDTAMYLCATTRDTNYGYTFGSGTRLTVV.

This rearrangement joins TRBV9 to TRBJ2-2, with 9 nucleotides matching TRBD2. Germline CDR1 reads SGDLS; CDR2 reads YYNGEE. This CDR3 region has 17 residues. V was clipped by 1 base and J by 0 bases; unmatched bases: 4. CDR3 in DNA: TGTGCCAGCAGCGTACGACTAGCGGTCGCGAACACCGGGGAGCTGTTTTTT. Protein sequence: CASSVRLAVANTGELFF. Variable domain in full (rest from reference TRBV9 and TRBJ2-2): DSGVTQTPKHLITATGQRVTLRCSPRSGDLSVYWYQQSLDQGLQFLIQYYNGEERAKGNILERFSAQQFPDLHSELNLSSLELGDSALYFCASSVRLAVANTGELFFGEGSRLTVL.

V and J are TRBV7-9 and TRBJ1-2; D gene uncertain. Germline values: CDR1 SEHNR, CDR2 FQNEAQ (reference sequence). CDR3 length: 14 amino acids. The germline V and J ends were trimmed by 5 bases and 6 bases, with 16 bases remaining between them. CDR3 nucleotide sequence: TGTGCCAGCAGCCCCATCTTTCAGTACGATGGCTACACCTTC. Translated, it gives CASSPIFQYDGYTF.

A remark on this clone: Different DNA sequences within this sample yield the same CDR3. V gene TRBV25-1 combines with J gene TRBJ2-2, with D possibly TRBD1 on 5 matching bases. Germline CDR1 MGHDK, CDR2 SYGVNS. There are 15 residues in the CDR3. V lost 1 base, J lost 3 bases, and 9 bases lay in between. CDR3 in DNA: TGTGCCAGCAGTGAATCTGCCAGGGACACCGGGGAGCTGTTTTTT. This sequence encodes CASSESARDTGELFF.

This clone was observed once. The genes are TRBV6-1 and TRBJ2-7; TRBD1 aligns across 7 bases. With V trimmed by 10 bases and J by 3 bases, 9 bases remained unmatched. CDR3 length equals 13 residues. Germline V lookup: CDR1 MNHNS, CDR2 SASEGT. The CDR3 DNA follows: TGTGCCACCCCGGGACAGCGGTTCTACGAGCAGTACGTC. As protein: CATPGQRFYEQYV.